This T cell receptor beta chain was documented in a study of blood T cell repertoires in COVID-19. This study enrolled people aged 18 to 89 from roughly 22 US geographic areas. Two consecutive negative NP/OP PCR tests, clearance, or resolved symptoms defined Cohort 3 recovery. The data were produced by immunoSEQ multiplex PCR, yet TCRdb's version contains in-frame clones alone and is incomplete. The sample comprises around 370,000 clones, more than 75% of which are singletons, and 0.9% to 1.5% rests with the top ten. The CDR3 runs 14 residues. V was clipped by 5 bases and J by 9 bases; unmatched bases: 5. Germline V CDR1 and CDR2: MRHNA, SNTAGT.

V and J are TRBV6-4 and TRBJ1-6; 9 bases line up with TRBD1. The clonotype comes from a young woman who had recovered from COVID-19. The sequenced material came from PBMCs or T cells enriched from blood (not recorded which). This chain's CDR3 is CASSQTGGSSPLHF. The CDR3, as DNA: TGTGCCAGCAGTCAGACAGGGGGTAGTTCACCCCTCCACTTT.